These 30 T cell receptor beta chains were sequenced from one sample in a study of cytomegalovirus exposure and HLA in healthy donors. Sequencing was performed with immunoSEQ multiplex PCR; in TCRdb, only in-frame clones are kept and a portion is missing. This sample yields 150,000 to 200,000 clones, of which about 82% are seen a single time; about 2.1% belongs to the top ten. The material sequenced was PBMCs. Every receptor here comes from a man between 25 and 39 years old in good health and CMV-seropositive.

The genes are TRBV2 and TRBJ2-7, with TRBD1 matching over 9 bases. CDR3 size: 14 residues. With V trimmed by 3 bases and J by 2 bases, 2 bases remained unmatched. Germline V gene lookup returns CDR1 SNHLY and CDR2 FYNNEI. In DNA form, the CDR3 reads TGTGCCAGCAGTGAGGACAGGGGCCCCTACGAGCAGTACTTC. Amino acid sequence: CASSEDRGPYEQYF.

The CDR3, as DNA: TGCAGCGTTCGAATAGGGGGTGGCACTGAAGCTTTCTTT. As protein: CSVRIGGGTEAFF. The chain has TRBV29-1 and TRBJ1-1, with D maybe TRBD1 (6 bases). The V end lost 5 bases, the J end lost 4 bases, and 14 bases lay between the germline ends. The CDR3 is 13 residues long. Germline assignment: CDR1 SQVTM and CDR2 ANQGSEA.

The chain has TRBV10-1 and TRBJ2-3, with TRBD1 matching over 8 bases. Germline-derived CDR1 and CDR2 are WNHNN and SYGVQD (reference sequence). There are 14 residues in the CDR3. V was pared by 5 bases and J by 0 bases, with 1 base of the junction left unmatched. CDR3 sequence reads: CASSSGGSTDTQYF. The CDR3 bases are TGCGCCAGCAGTTCAGGGGGCAGCACAGATACGCAGTATTTT.

CDR3 loop: CASSQDGRAQPQHF. The CDR3 DNA reads as TGCGCCAGCAGCCAAGATGGGAGGGCTCAGCCCCAGCATTTT. The rearrangement joins TRBV4-3 to TRBJ1-5; no definite D call. Between the trimmed V and J ends, which lost 0 bases and 6 bases, there was a span of 9 bases. CDR3 length: 14 amino acids. Germline V CDR1 and CDR2: LGHNA, YSLEER.

In this sample, this clone turned up once. The chain joins TRBV5-6 to TRBJ2-5, with 8 bases fitting TRBD1. CDR1 SGHDT and CDR2 YYEEEE come from the germline V gene. The CDR3 extends over 13 amino acids. V shed 5 bases, J shed 7 bases, and the junction held 7 bases outside the gene matches. The CDR3: CASSSGTGGTQYF. For the CDR3, the DNA is TGTGCCAGCAGTTCCGGGACAGGAGGGACCCAGTACTTC.

This rearrangement joins TRBV9 to TRBJ2-2, with D maybe TRBD2 (5 bases). V dropped 0 bases and J dropped 7 bases, with 16 bases sitting between them. The CDR3 is 16 residues long. From germline, CDR1 is SGDLS and CDR2 YYNGEE. The CDR3 reads CASSVGAAGGVGELFF. The DNA for the CDR3 is TGTGCCAGCAGCGTAGGGGCCGCCGGAGGAGTCGGGGAGCTGTTTTTT.

The chain has TRBV9 and TRBJ2-2, with D unclear. The CDR3 totals 15 residues. With 0 bases removed from V and 7 bases from J, the gap between germline ends came to 13 bases. In germline, CDR1 is SGDLS, CDR2 YYNGEE. The CDR3 reads CASSVVPGEDGELFF. The CDR3 coding sequence is TGTGCCAGCAGCGTAGTTCCGGGTGAGGACGGGGAGCTGTTTTTT.

The rearrangement joins TRBV7-2 to TRBJ1-4; D unclear. This CDR3 is built from 14 residues. The V end was cut by 2 bases, the J end by 7 bases, with 11 bases between. CDR1 is SGHTA and CDR2 is FQGNSA in the germline V gene. The CDR3 DNA follows: TGTGCCAGCAGCTTACGGGGATTCGGTGAAAAACTGTTTTTT. As protein: CASSLRGFGEKLFF.

CDR3 nucleotides: TGTGCCAGCAGTGGACAGGGTCGGAATCAGCCCCAGCATTTT. It is translated as CASSGQGRNQPQHF. This chain connects TRBV27 to TRBJ1-5; 8 bases fit TRBD1. V gave up 5 bases and J gave up 4 bases; unmatched junction bases: 4. The germline V gene encodes CDR1 MNHEY and CDR2 SMNVEV (reference sequence). The CDR3 is 14 amino acids.

The gene calls are TRBV5-1 and TRBJ2-5, with 7 bases matching TRBD1. From germline, CDR1 is SGHRS and CDR2 YFSETQ. The ends lost 3 bases at V and 2 bases at J; junction bases unmatched: 13. The CDR3 is made up of 17 amino acids. The CDR3 reads CASSSAPRQGGQETQYF. Here the CDR3 DNA reads TGCGCCAGCAGCTCCGCCCCCCGACAGGGCGGACAAGAGACCCAGTACTTC. The complete variable domain, with remaining parts taken from reference TRBV5-1 and TRBJ2-5, reads KAGVTQTPRYLIKTRGQQVTLSCSPISGHRSVSWYQQTPGQGLQFLFEYFSETQRNKGNFPGRFSGRQFSNSRSEMNVSTLELGDSALYLCASSSAPRQGGQETQYFGPGTRLLVL.

The chain couples TRBV5-1 to TRBJ1-6; tentatively, D is TRBD1 (5 bases). Per germline, CDR1 SGHRS and CDR2 YFSETQ. The germline V and J ends were trimmed by 0 bases and 9 bases, with 13 bases remaining between them. CDR3 length: 15 residues. CDR3 amino acids: CASSLAAGRSSPLHF. In DNA, the CDR3 is TGCGCCAGCAGCTTGGCGGCAGGGCGGAGTTCACCCCTCCACTTT. The whole variable domain, filled in from reference TRBV5-1 and TRBJ1-6, reads KAGVTQTPRYLIKTRGQQVTLSCSPISGHRSVSWYQQTPGQGLQFLFEYFSETQRNKGNFPGRFSGRQFSNSRSEMNVSTLELGDSALYLCASSLAAGRSSPLHFGNGTRLTVT.

The sample holds one count of this clone. The rearrangement joins TRBV7-6 to TRBJ1-3; 7 bases line up with TRBD1. Germline CDR1 and CDR2: SGHVS and FNYEAQ. V shed 5 bases, J shed 4 bases, and the junction held 8 bases outside the gene matches. The CDR3 runs 15 residues. CDR3 region: CASSPRQGSGNTIYF. The CDR3 DNA sequence: TGTGCCAGCAGCCCCAGACAGGGTTCAGGAAACACCATATATTTT.

The J gene is TRBJ2-5, the V gene TRBV2; D is unclear. V was trimmed by 6 bases and J by 2 bases, leaving 4 bases between them. The CDR3 has 11 amino acids. Germline CDR1 and CDR2: SNHLY and FYNNEI. The CDR3: CASSGQETQYF. CDR3 sequence (DNA): TGTGCCAGCAGCGGGCAAGAGACCCAGTACTTC. Full variable domain (missing parts from reference TRBV2 and TRBJ2-5): EPEVTQTPSHQVTQMGQEVILRCVPISNHLYFYWYRQILGQKVEFLVSFYNNEISEKSEIFDDQFSVERPDGSNFTLKIRSTKLEDSAMYFCASSGQETQYFGPGTRLLVL.

The gene calls are TRBV5-1 and TRBJ2-5, with 10 bases that match TRBD2. Germline V gene lookup returns CDR1 SGHRS and CDR2 YFSETQ. The junction had 6 bases not matched to a gene; V was cut back by 0 bases and J by 4 bases. The CDR3 runs to 16 residues. This CDR3 reads CASSLEIAGGRETQYF. CDR3 coding DNA: TGCGCCAGCAGCTTGGAGATAGCGGGGGGCCGAGAGACCCAGTACTTC.

This chain links TRBV4-3 with TRBJ2-2, with 10 bases identical to TRBD1. The CDR3 sequence is 17 residues long. Germline V gene sequence: CDR1 LGHNA, CDR2 YSLEER. The J segment lost 1 base and the V segment lost 4 bases, leaving 6 bases of the junction unmatched. The CDR3 nucleotides are TGCGCCAGCAGCCTCTACGGGACAGGGGTGAACACCGGGGAGCTGTTTTTT. This encodes CASSLYGTGVNTGELFF.

The gene calls are TRBV7-2 and TRBJ1-1; D possibly corresponds to TRBD1 (6 bases). V lost 0 bases to trimming and J lost 1 base, with 6 bases between them. This CDR3 is built from 14 residues. Germline CDR1 is SGHTA and CDR2 is FQGNSA. CDR3 in DNA: TGTGCCAGCAGCTTAGCGACAGGGAACACTGAAGCTTTCTTT. It is translated as CASSLATGNTEAFF. The full variable domain, with the rest looked up from reference TRBV7-2 and TRBJ1-1, is GAGVSQSPSNKVTEKGKDVELRCDPISGHTALYWYRQSLGQGLEFLIYFQGNSAPDKSGLPSDRFSAERTGGSVSTLTIQRTQQEDSAVYLCASSLATGNTEAFFGQGTRLTVV.

The chain is built from TRBV9 and TRBJ1-5; D is undetermined. Trimming took 4 bases from V and 2 from J, leaving 7 bases between them. This CDR3 is 13 amino acids long. Germline CDR1 is SGDLS and CDR2 is YYNGEE. The CDR3 DNA sequence: TGTGCCAGCAGCCGCACTGGCAATCAGCCCCAGCATTTT. Translating it yields CASSRTGNQPQHF. Full variable domain (missing parts from reference TRBV9 and TRBJ1-5): DSGVTQTPKHLITATGQRVTLRCSPRSGDLSVYWYQQSLDQGLQFLIQYYNGEERAKGNILERFSAQQFPDLHSELNLSSLELGDSALYFCASSRTGNQPQHFGDGTRLSIL.

The V and J genes are TRBV5-1 and TRBJ1-5, with 8 bases aligning to TRBD1. Trimming removed 4 bases from V and 3 bases from J; junction bases left unmatched: 6. Germline V gene lookup returns CDR1 SGHRS and CDR2 YFSETQ. CDR3 length: 15 amino acids. The CDR3 loop reads CASSETGAYNQPQHF. In DNA, the CDR3 is TGCGCCAGCAGCGAGACAGGGGCGTACAATCAGCCCCAGCATTTT.

J is TRBJ2-7 and V is TRBV5-5; a possible D gene is TRBD1 (6 bases). The CDR3 has 16 residues. In germline, CDR1 is SGHKS, CDR2 YYEKEE (reference sequence). The V end lost 4 bases, the J end lost 0 bases, and 17 bases lay between the germline ends. CDR3 sequence: CASSTTGYSNSYEQYF. The CDR3 coding sequence is TGTGCCAGCAGCACCACAGGGTATAGTAACTCCTACGAGCAGTACTTC. Full variable domain (rest looked up from reference TRBV5-5 and TRBJ2-7): DAGVTQSPTHLIKTRGQQVTLRCSPISGHKSVSWYQQVLGQGPQFIFQYYEKEERGRGNFPDRFSARQFPNYSSELNVNALLLGDSALYLCASSTTGYSNSYEQYFGPGTRLTVT.

The J gene is TRBJ1-3, the V gene TRBV5-6; a weak D match, TRBD1 (6 bases). In germline, CDR1 is SGHDT, CDR2 YYEEEE. The CDR3 contains 15 residues. The V end lost 0 bases, the J end lost 0 bases, and 7 bases lay between the germline ends. The CDR3 DNA follows: TGTGCCAGCAGCTTGGGACAGGTCTCTGGAAACACCATATATTTT. Translation gives CASSLGQVSGNTIYF. Filled out from reference TRBV5-6 and TRBJ1-3, the complete variable domain reads DAGVTQSPTHLIKTRGQQVTLRCSPKSGHDTVSWYQQALGQGPQFIFQYYEEEERQRGNFPDRFSGHQFPNYSSELNVNALLLGDSALYLCASSLGQVSGNTIYFGEGSWLTVV.

The chain is built from TRBV10-2 and TRBJ2-7; the match to TRBD1 covers 8 bases. The CDR3 consists of 12 residues. The V gene's germline CDR1 is WSHSY and CDR2 SAAADI. The J segment lost 6 bases and the V segment lost 6 bases, leaving 4 bases of the junction unmatched. The CDR3 nucleotides read TGCGCCAGCAGAGGAACAGGGGGCGAGCAGTACTTC. Translation: CASRGTGGEQYF.

V and J are TRBV30 and TRBJ1-1, with TRBD1 matching over 7 bases. CDR3 length equals 12 residues. J was trimmed by 6 bases and V by 3 bases; bases with no gene match: 4. Germline loops: CDR1 GTSNPN, CDR2 SVGIG (reference sequence). The DNA for the CDR3 is TGTGCCTGGAGCGGCGGGACAGCTGAAGCTTTCTTT. It codes for CAWSGGTAEAFF.

The rearrangement joins TRBV6-1 to TRBJ1-2; 10 positions match TRBD1. V gave up 5 bases and J gave up 4 bases; unmatched junction bases: 4. From germline, CDR1 is MNHNS and CDR2 SASEGT. CDR3 length: 14 amino acids. In nucleotides, the CDR3 is TGTGCCAGCAGTACGGACAGGGGGGGCTATGGCTACACCTTC. Its translation: CASSTDRGGYGYTF.

This clone has just one count. The rearrangement uses TRBV6-6 and TRBJ1-1; perhaps TRBD1 as D (5 bases). CDR3 length: 16 residues. Per the germline V gene, CDR1 is MNHNY and CDR2 is SVGAGI (reference sequence). Between the trimmed V and J ends, which lost 5 bases and 0 bases, there was a span of 16 bases. The CDR3 here is CASSQGEGLMNTEAFF. The CDR3 bases are TGTGCCAGCAGTCAAGGGGAAGGGCTTATGAACACTGAAGCTTTCTTT.

The chain links TRBV4-1 to TRBJ2-6, with 8 bases matching TRBD1. This CDR3 is built from 18 residues. Germline V gene data show CDR1 as MGHRA and CDR2 as YSYEKL. Trimming removed 3 bases from V and 4 bases from J; junction bases left unmatched: 11. The CDR3 sequence: CASSQGQARGLGANVLTF. CDR3 nucleotide sequence: TGCGCCAGCAGCCAGGGACAGGCAAGAGGTTTGGGGGCCAACGTCCTGACTTTC.

The CDR3 bases are TGTGCCAGCAGCTTATCAGGGGGCTCCTACGAGCAGTACTTC. Residues: CASSLSGGSYEQYF. This sequence joins TRBV7-8 and TRBJ2-7; 7 bases are a match to TRBD1. V was pared by 2 bases and J by 0 bases, with 1 base of the junction left unmatched. From germline, CDR1 is SGHVS and CDR2 FQNEAQ. The CDR3 consists of 14 residues.

The chain combines TRBV9 with TRBJ1-5; D is possibly TRBD1 (6 bases). The CDR3 covers 14 residues. Germline loops: CDR1 SGDLS, CDR2 YYNGEE. Trimming stripped 2 bases from V and 5 bases from J, with 11 bases between. The CDR3 sequence is CASSVGGGDQPQHF. The DNA of the CDR3 is TGTGCCAGCAGCGTGGGAGGGGGGGATCAGCCCCAGCATTTT.

The sample holds one count of this clone. The V call is TRBV19, the J call TRBJ1-4, with 12 bases identical to TRBD1. CDR3 length equals 17 residues. The J segment lost 4 bases and the V segment lost 4 bases, leaving 7 bases of the junction unmatched. Germline lookup yields CDR1 LNHDA and CDR2 SQIVND (reference sequence). The CDR3 region is CASSTRDRGLDNEKLFF. The CDR3 DNA reads TGTGCCAGTAGTACCCGGGACAGGGGGCTCGATAATGAAAAACTGTTTTTT.

The genes are TRBV7-6 and TRBJ1-1, with a weak D call TRBD1 (6 bases). The germline CDR1 and CDR2 sequences are SGHVS and FNYEAQ. V lost 5 bases and J 5 bases, leaving 12 bases between the germline ends. This CDR3 is built from 13 residues. The CDR3 region has the DNA TGTGCCAGCAGCCCTGACAGGCAAACTGAAGCTTTCTTT. It specifies CASSPDRQTEAFF.

The count of this clone is one. The V and J genes are TRBV2 and TRBJ1-5; D is unclear. The CDR3 is 11 residues long. V lost 3 bases and J 6 bases, leaving 3 bases between the germline ends. Per germline, CDR1 SNHLY and CDR2 FYNNEI. CDR3 nucleotides: TGTGCCAGCAGTGACGGTCAGCCCCAGCATTTT. This codes for CASSDGQPQHF.